This T cell receptor beta chain is from a study of blood T cell repertoires in COVID-19. About the research overall: There were acute and convalescent COVID-19 samples, and they came from the United States, Italy and Spain. T cells, B-cell-depleted T cells, or PBMCs provided the cDNA or gDNA that served as material.

Study processing details: For nucleated cells, counts were estimated from reference gene primer amplification. The table came from immunoSEQ multiplex PCR; TCRdb's copy has only in-frame clones and leaves some out. V and J calls plus clone size are reproduced from that table; the DNA served to infer D and trimming. The data show about 200,000 clones, approximately 85% seen once. Deletions cut 4 bases from V and 5 bases from J, with 13 bases between. The CDR3 is 15 residues long. Germline values: CDR1 KGHDR, CDR2 SFDVKD. The chain joins TRBV24-1 to TRBJ2-2; weak D call: TRBD1 (6 bases). Sequencing was done on a sample of peripheral blood. This TCR was recovered from a man in his fifties or sixties with acute or convalescent COVID-19. The CDR3 is CATSESTTGTGELFF. The CDR3 DNA follows: TGTGCCACCAGTGAATCTACTACAGGGACCGGGGAGCTGTTTTTT.